The 8 T cell receptor beta chains below all came from one sample that was sequenced in a study of cytomegalovirus exposure and HLA in healthy donors. Primers: 60 Vbeta forward and 13 Jbeta reverse. The method was immunoSEQ multiplex PCR; TCRdb's version includes in-frame clones alone and lacks a portion of them. The sample lists almost 200,000 clones, 65% to 90% occurring once. The sequenced sample consisted of PBMCs. Receptor source: a woman aged 45-59 years in good health and CMV-seronegative.

V gene TRBV2 combines with J gene TRBJ2-1; no firm D call. CDR3 length equals 14 residues. V lost 6 bases and J lost 8, with 17 bases in between. The V gene's germline CDR1 is SNHLY and CDR2 FYNNEI. The CDR3 is CASRSLSFGDEQFF. DNA for the CDR3: TGTGCCAGCAGGTCTCTTAGCTTCGGCGATGAGCAGTTCTTC.

The chain has TRBV27 and TRBJ2-7; 8 bases map to TRBD2. Germline V gene sequence: CDR1 MNHEY, CDR2 SMNVEV (reference sequence). The CDR3 runs to 13 residues. Unmatched junction bases numbered 4, after V lost 6 bases and J lost 3 bases. In DNA, the CDR3 is TGTGCCAGCAGCCCGGGACTAGGCTACGAGCAGTACTTC. Translation gives CASSPGLGYEQYF.

DNA for the CDR3: TGTGCCAGCAGCTTCGGCAGGGTGGACTATGGCTACACCTTC. This translates into CASSFGRVDYGYTF. This chain links TRBV5-6 with TRBJ1-2, with D perhaps matching TRBD1 (5 bases). Germline CDR1 reads SGHDT; CDR2 reads YYEEEE. V gave up 2 bases and J gave up 3 bases, with 11 bases separating them. This CDR3 region has 14 residues.

The rearrangement links TRBV7-9 to TRBJ2-7; weak D call: TRBD1 (6 bases). The CDR3 runs 14 residues. Germline assignment: CDR1 SEHNR and CDR2 FQNEAQ (reference sequence). The V and J ends lost 6 bases and 7 bases respectively, with 19 bases between them. CDR3: CASSFLTQGREQYF. The CDR3 nucleotides are TGTGCCAGCAGTTTTCTGACACAGGGCCGGGAGCAGTACTTC.

The gene calls are TRBV4-3 and TRBJ1-6; 8 bases align to TRBD1. In germline, CDR1 is LGHNA, CDR2 YSLEER. Trimming cost V 4 bases and J 8 bases; bases outside gene matches: 7. The CDR3 sequence is 15 residues long. This CDR3 reads CASSPTGQGDSPLHF. The CDR3 bases are TGCGCCAGCAGCCCCACCGGACAGGGAGATTCACCCCTCCACTTT.

J is TRBJ1-5 and V is TRBV2, with a weak D call TRBD1 (5 bases). The CDR3 has 15 amino acids. From germline, CDR1 is SNHLY and CDR2 FYNNEI. V was shortened by 2 bases and J by 2 bases, with 10 bases between the two germline ends. In DNA, the CDR3 is TGTGCCAGCAGTGAAAGGGGCCCGGGCAATCAGCCCCAGCATTTT. It yields the protein CASSERGPGNQPQHF.

The chain recombines TRBV9 with TRBJ2-5, with TRBD2 as a possible D gene (6 bases). Germline CDR1 SGDLS, CDR2 YYNGEE. The CDR3 loop spans 17 amino acids. V lost 3 bases to trimming and J lost 3 bases, with 21 bases between them. The CDR3 region has the DNA TGTGCCAGCAGCGCCGGGCAACTAGCCCCGCTAAAAGAGACCCAGTACTTC. This encodes CASSAGQLAPLKETQYF.

The gene calls are TRBV30 and TRBJ1-2; D is unresolved. The length of the CDR3 is 14 residues. V gave up 2 bases and J gave up 8 bases, with 18 bases separating them. From germline, CDR1 is GTSNPN and CDR2 SVGIG (reference sequence). CDR3 nucleotide sequence: TGTGCCTGGAGTAAACCCCGGTTCACGGGGGGCTACACCTTC. Amino acid sequence: CAWSKPRFTGGYTF.